The clone carrying this TCR beta chain was recorded a few times. This specimen comes from a study of T-cell memory formation after mild COVID-19. Study-wide background: The TCR clusters were mostly specific to one donor.

TCRdb recomputed calls from the 5' RACE reads with MiXCR, one row per CDR3 protein. This repertoire shows roughly 550,000 distinct CDR3 sequences, just over 20% found once; its top ten account for 12%. Looked up from germline, CDR1 is MNHEY and CDR2 is SMNVEV (reference sequence). Trimming removed 4 bases from V and 7 bases from J, with 13 bases in between. The CDR3 is 13 residues long. This sequence was found in an adult woman who had mild COVID-19 (a few samples of this study predate the infection). Cell type and time point are not known. Source material: PBMCs or a T cell subset sorted from them (not recorded which). J is TRBJ2-5 and V is TRBV27, with D tentatively TRBD1 or TRBD2 (5 bases each). The CDR3 nucleotides read TGTGCCAGCAGTTCTGGGACGAGCGGGACCCAGTACTTC. Amino acid sequence: CASSSGTSGTQYF.